The 7 T cell receptor beta chains below all came from one sample that was sequenced in a study of CD8 T cells in ankylosing spondylitis. MiXCR was run by TCRdb on the 5' RACE reads, yielding one entry per CDR3 protein. Among some 70,000 distinct CDR3 sequences listed, roughly 5.2% were seen once. Source material: blood, either unsorted or a sorted T cell fraction (not recorded which). Receptor source: a male donor with ankylosing spondylitis or in good health (not recorded which).

This clonotype was observed at least ten times. This rearrangement joins TRBV19 to TRBJ2-1, with a possible D match to TRBD2 (6 bases). In germline, CDR1 is LNHDA, CDR2 SQIVND (reference sequence). The CDR3 consists of 16 residues. Trimming removed 7 bases at V and 3 bases at J, with 19 bases between. The CDR3 DNA sequence: TGTGCCAGTACCTCCCTAGGCGGGGCCTTCTACAATGAGCAGTTCTTC. Protein: CASTSLGGAFYNEQFF.

This chain links TRBV3-1 with TRBJ2-7; 7 bases are a match to TRBD2. This CDR3 spans 19 amino acids. Germline V gene sequence: CDR1 LGHDT, CDR2 YNNKEL (reference sequence). Trimming took 11 bases from V and 4 from J; bases not matched to a gene: 29. The CDR3 nucleotides are TGTGCCTCCTGCCAAGATAAGGTGACGTTTGCGGGGGACCTTTACGAGCAGTACTTC. Amino acid sequence: CASCQDKVTFAGDLYEQYF.

This clonotype was seen at least ten times. The chain is built from TRBV5-1 and TRBJ1-3, with 8 bases identical to TRBD1. This CDR3 is 15 amino acids long. V was clipped by 4 bases and J by 5 bases; unmatched bases: 8. Looked up from germline, CDR1 is SGHRS and CDR2 is YFSETQ. This CDR3 is CASSTTGTGRNTIYF. In nucleotides, the CDR3 is TGCGCCAGCAGCACGACCGGGACAGGAAGAAACACCATATATTTT.

This clonotype was recorded many times. The chain combines TRBV12-3 or TRBV12-4 with TRBJ2-7; unclear D gene. With 4 bases removed from V and 4 bases from J, the gap between germline ends came to 23 bases. This CDR3 is 17 amino acids long. CDR3 nucleotide sequence: TGTGCCAGCAGTTCAAGTGACGGGTCTGAGAAAAGTTACGAGCAGTACTTC. Protein product: CASSSSDGSEKSYEQYF.

In this sample, this clonotype turned up many times. The V call is TRBV7-3, the J call TRBJ1-5, with 7 nucleotides matching TRBD1. The CDR3 is made up of 18 amino acids. V lost 1 base and J lost 2; bases outside the gene matches: 11. Germline CDR1 is SGHTA and CDR2 is FQGTGA. The CDR3 here is CASSLKAQGERCNQPQHF. CDR3 in DNA: TGTGCCAGCAGCTTAAAGGCCCAGGGGGAAAGGTGCAATCAGCCCCAGCATTTT.

Ten or more counts support this clonotype. The chain is built from TRBV25-1 and TRBJ2-2; D is undetermined. Trimming took off 2 bases at V and 8 bases at J, with 12 bases between the two ends. The germline CDR1 and CDR2 sequences are MGHDK and SYGVNS. The CDR3 length is 14 residues. The CDR3 here is CASSETNRWGELFF. CDR3 DNA sequence: TGTGCCAGCAGTGAAACGAACCGTTGGGGGGAGCTGTTTTTT. Complete variable domain (other parts from reference TRBV25-1 and TRBJ2-2): EADIYQTPRYLVIGTGKKITLECSQTMGHDKMYWYQQDPGMELHLIHYSYGVNSTEKGDLSSESTVSRIRTEHFPLTLESARPSHTSQYLCASSETNRWGELFFGEGSRLTVL.

This clonotype was recorded at least ten times. The V call is TRBV28, the J call TRBJ1-5, with D hard to call. Germline V gene sequence: CDR1 MDHEN, CDR2 SYDVKM. The CDR3 has 11 amino acids. Between the trimmed V and J ends, which lost 3 bases and 4 bases, there was a span of 1 base. The CDR3, as DNA: TGTGCCAGCAGTTTTAATCAGCCCCAGCATTTT. Translation: CASSFNQPQHF. Together with reference TRBV28 and TRBJ1-5, the CDR3 gives the full variable domain: DVKVTQSSRYLVKRTGEKVFLECVQDMDHENMFWYRQDPGLGLRLIYFSYDVKMKEKGDIPEGYSVSREKKERFSLILESASTNQTSMYLCASSFNQPQHFGDGTRLSIL.